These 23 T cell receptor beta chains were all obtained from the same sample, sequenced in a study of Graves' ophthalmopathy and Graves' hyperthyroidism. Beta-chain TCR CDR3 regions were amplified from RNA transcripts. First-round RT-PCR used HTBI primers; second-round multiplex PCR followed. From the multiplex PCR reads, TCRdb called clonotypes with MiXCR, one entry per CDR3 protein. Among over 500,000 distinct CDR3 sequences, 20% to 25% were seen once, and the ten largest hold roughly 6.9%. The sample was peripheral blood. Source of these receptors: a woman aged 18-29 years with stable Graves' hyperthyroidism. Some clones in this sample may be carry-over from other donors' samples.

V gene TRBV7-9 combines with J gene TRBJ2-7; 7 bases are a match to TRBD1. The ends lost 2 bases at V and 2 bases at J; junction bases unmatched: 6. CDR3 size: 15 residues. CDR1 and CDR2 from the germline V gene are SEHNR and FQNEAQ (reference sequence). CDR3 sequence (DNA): TGTGCCAGCAGCTTAAAAGGGGGCGAGACCTACGAGCAGTACTTC. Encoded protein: CASSLKGGETYEQYF.

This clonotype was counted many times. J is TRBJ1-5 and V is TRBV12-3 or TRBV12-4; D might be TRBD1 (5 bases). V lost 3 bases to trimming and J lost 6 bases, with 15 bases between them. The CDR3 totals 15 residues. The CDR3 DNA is TGTGCCAGCAGTTTTCAGGCAGGGCTGGGTCAGCCCCAGCATTTT. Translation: CASSFQAGLGQPQHF.

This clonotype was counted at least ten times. The CDR3 DNA reads as TGTGCCATCAGTGAGGGACGGGAGTACGGGTCCGAGCAGTACTTC. Amino acid sequence: CAISEGREYGSEQYF. The chain has TRBV10-3 and TRBJ2-7; a weak D match, TRBD2 (6 bases). Germline V lookup: CDR1 ENHRY, CDR2 SYGVKD. The CDR3 is 15 residues long. Trimming stripped 2 bases from V and 6 bases from J, with 17 bases between.

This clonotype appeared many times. The CDR3 spells CASSVGTVKCNQPQHF. Here the CDR3 DNA reads TGTGCCAGCAGCGTGGGGACAGTTAAGTGCAATCAGCCCCAGCATTTT. V gene TRBV9 combines with J gene TRBJ1-5; 7 positions agree with TRBD1. This CDR3 spans 16 amino acids. The V gene end was trimmed by 2 bases and the J gene end by 2 bases; junction bases not matched to a gene: 7. CDR1 SGDLS and CDR2 YYNGEE come from the germline V gene.

CDR3: CASNKPGEETQYF. CDR3 DNA: TGTGCCAGCAACAAACCGGGGGAGGAGACCCAGTACTTC. This chain links TRBV12-3 or TRBV12-4 with TRBJ2-5; tentative D call: TRBD2 (6 bases). This CDR3 has 13 amino acids. V lost 7 bases to trimming and J lost 5 bases, with 14 bases between them.

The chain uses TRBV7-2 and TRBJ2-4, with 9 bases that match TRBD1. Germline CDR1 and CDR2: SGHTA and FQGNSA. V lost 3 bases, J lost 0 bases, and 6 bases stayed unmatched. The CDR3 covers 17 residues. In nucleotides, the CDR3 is TGTGCCAGCAGCTTGGGACAGGGAGCCTTAGCCAAAAACATTCAGTACTTC. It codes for CASSLGQGALAKNIQYF.

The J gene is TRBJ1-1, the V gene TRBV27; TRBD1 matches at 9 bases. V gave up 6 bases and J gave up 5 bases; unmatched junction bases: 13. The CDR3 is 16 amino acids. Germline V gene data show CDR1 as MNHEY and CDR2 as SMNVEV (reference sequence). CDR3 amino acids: CASSFLPQGARTEAFF. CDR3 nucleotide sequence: TGTGCCAGCAGCTTTCTCCCACAGGGGGCGAGGACTGAAGCTTTCTTT.

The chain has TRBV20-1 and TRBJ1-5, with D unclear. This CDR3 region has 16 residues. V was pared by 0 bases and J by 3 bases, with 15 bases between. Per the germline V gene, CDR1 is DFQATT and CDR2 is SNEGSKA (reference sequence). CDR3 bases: TGCAGTGCTAGAGATCTGAGGGCAGGACTCAATCAGCCCCAGCATTTT. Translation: CSARDLRAGLNQPQHF.

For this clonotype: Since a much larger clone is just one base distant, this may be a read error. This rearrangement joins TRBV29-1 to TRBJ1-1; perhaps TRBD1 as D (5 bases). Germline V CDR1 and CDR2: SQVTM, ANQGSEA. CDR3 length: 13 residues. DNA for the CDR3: TGCAGCGCCGTTGACAGATTGAACACTGAAGCTTGCTTT. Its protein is CSAVDRLNTEACF.

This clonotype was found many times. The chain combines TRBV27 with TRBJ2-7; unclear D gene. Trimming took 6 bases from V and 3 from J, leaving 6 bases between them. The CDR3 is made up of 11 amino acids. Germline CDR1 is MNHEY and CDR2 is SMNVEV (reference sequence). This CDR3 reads CASRRLYEQYF. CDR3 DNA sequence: TGTGCCAGCAGGCGTCTCTACGAGCAGTACTTC.

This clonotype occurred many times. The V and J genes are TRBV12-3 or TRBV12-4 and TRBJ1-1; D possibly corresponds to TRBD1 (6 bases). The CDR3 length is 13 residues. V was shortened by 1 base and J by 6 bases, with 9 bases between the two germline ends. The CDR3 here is CASSLEAGAEAFF. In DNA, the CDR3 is TGTGCCAGCAGTTTAGAGGCAGGGGCTGAAGCTTTCTTT.

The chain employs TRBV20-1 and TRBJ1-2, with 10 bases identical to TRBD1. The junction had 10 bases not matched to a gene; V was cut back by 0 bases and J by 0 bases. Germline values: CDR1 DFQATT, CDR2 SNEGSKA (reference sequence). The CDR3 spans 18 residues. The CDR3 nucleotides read TGCAGTGCTAGAGATTTAAGGGGACAGGGGCGGACTAACTATGGCTACACCTTC. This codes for CSARDLRGQGRTNYGYTF.

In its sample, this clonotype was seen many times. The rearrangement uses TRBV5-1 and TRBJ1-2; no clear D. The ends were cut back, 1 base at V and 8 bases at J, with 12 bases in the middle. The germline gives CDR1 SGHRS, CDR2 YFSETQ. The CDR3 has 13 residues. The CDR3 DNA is TGCGCCAGCAGCTTGAGCCAGGAGAGGGGCTACACCTTC. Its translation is CASSLSQERGYTF. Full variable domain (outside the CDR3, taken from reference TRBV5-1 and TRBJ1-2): KAGVTQTPRYLIKTRGQQVTLSCSPISGHRSVSWYQQTPGQGLQFLFEYFSETQRNKGNFPGRFSGRQFSNSRSEMNVSTLELGDSALYLCASSLSQERGYTFGSGTRLTVV.

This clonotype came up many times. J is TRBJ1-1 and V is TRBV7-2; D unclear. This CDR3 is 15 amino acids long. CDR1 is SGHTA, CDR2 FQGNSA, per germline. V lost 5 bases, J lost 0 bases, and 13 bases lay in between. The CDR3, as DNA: TGTGCCAGCAGCCATCATCCCTCTATGAACACTGAAGCTTTCTTT. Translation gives CASSHHPSMNTEAFF.

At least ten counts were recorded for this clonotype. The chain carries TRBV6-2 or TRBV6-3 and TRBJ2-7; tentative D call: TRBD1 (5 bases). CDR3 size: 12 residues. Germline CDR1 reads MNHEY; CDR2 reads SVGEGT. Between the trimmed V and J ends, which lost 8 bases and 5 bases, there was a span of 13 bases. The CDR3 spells CASGSGRNEQYF. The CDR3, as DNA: TGTGCCAGCGGTTCAGGGCGTAACGAGCAGTACTTC.

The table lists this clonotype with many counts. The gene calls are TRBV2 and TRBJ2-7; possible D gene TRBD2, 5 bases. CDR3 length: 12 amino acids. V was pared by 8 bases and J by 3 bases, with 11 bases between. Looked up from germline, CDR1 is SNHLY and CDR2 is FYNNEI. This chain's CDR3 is CASGLDGYEQYF. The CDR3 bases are TGTGCCAGCGGACTTGACGGCTACGAGCAGTACTTC.

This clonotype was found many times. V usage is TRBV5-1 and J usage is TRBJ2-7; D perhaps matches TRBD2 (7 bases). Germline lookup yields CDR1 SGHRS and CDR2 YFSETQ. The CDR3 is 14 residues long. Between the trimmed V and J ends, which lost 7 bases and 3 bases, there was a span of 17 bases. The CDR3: CASSGQSGGYEQYF. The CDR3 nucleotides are TGCGCCAGCTCCGGACAGTCGGGGGGCTACGAGCAGTACTTC.

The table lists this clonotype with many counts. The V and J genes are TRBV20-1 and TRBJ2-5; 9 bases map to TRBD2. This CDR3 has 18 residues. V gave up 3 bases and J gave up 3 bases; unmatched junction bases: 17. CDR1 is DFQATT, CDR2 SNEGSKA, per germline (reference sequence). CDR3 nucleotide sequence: TGCAGTGCTAGTTGGTTGAGCGGGGGGAACCACCGAGAAGAGACCCAGTACTTC. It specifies CSASWLSGGNHREETQYF.

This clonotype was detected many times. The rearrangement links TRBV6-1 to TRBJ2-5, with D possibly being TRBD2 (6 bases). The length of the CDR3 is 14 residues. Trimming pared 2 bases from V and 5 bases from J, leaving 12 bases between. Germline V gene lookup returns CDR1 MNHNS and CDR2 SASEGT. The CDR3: CASSEYGGRETQYF. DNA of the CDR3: TGTGCCAGCAGTGAATACGGGGGTCGGGAGACCCAGTACTTC.

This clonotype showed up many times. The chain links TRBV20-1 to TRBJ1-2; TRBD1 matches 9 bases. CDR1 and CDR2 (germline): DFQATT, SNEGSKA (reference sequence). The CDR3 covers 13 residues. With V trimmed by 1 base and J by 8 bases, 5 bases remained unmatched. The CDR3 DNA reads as TGCAGTGCTAGAGTGGGGACAGGGCAGGGCTACACCTTC. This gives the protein CSARVGTGQGYTF.

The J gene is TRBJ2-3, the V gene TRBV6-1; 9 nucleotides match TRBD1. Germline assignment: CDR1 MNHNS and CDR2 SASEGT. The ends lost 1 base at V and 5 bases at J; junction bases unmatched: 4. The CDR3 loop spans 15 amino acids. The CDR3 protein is CASSEEQGAVDTQYF. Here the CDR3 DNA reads TGTGCCAGCAGTGAAGAACAGGGGGCTGTAGATACGCAGTATTTT.

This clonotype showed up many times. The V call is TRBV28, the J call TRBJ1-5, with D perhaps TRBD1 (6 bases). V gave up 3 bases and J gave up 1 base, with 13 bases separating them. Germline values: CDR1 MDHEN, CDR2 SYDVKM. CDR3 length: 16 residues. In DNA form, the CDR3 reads TGTGCCAGCAGTTTGGCAGGGGCGAGGAGCAATCAGCCCCAGCATTTT. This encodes CASSLAGARSNQPQHF.

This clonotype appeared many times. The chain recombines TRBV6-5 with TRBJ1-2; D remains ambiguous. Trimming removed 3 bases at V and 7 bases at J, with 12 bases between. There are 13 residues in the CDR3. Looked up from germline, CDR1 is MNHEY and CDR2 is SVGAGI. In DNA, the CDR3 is TGTGCCAGCAGTTATCAAGGGCTGGGTGGCTACACCTTC. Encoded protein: CASSYQGLGGYTF.